Presented here are 14 T cell receptor beta chains from one specimen sequenced in a study of cytomegalovirus exposure and HLA in healthy donors. PCR used 60 Vbeta primers and 13 Jbeta primers. Clones were sequenced by immunoSEQ multiplex PCR, and TCRdb holds only the in-frame ones, with some missing. The data show around 150,000 clones, with around 72% seen just once and under 5.5% held by the top ten. Sample: PBMCs. These receptors all come from a man aged 50-60 years in good health and CMV-seropositive.

This chain links TRBV5-1 with TRBJ2-7; no clear D. Germline-derived CDR1 and CDR2 are SGHRS and YFSETQ. The CDR3 spans 14 residues. Trimming shortened V by 4 bases and J by 2 bases, and 13 bases separated the two germline ends. The CDR3 coding sequence is TGCGCCAGCAGCCCAATGGCAGGCCCCTACGAGCAGTACTTC. This encodes CASSPMAGPYEQYF. Complete variable domain (other parts from reference TRBV5-1 and TRBJ2-7): KAGVTQTPRYLIKTRGQQVTLSCSPISGHRSVSWYQQTPGQGLQFLFEYFSETQRNKGNFPGRFSGRQFSNSRSEMNVSTLELGDSALYLCASSPMAGPYEQYFGPGTRLTVT.

This clone came up a few times. V is TRBV19 and J is TRBJ2-3, with D perhaps matching TRBD1 (6 bases). This CDR3 has 12 amino acids. Per germline, CDR1 LNHDA and CDR2 SQIVND (reference sequence). The ends were cut back, 6 bases at V and 5 bases at J, with 9 bases in the middle. In nucleotides, the CDR3 is TGTGCCAGTAGGGGGGCTGGAGATACGCAGTATTTT. Protein product: CASRGAGDTQYF.

This rearrangement joins TRBV29-1 to TRBJ1-2; weak D call: TRBD1 (5 bases). Trimming stripped 6 bases from V and 5 bases from J, with 16 bases between. Germline V gives CDR1 SQVTM, CDR2 ANQGSEA. The CDR3 loop spans 13 amino acids. The CDR3 DNA reads TGCAGCGTACTACCGGGGGACTTTTATGGCTACACCTTC. Amino acids: CSVLPGDFYGYTF.

The V gene is TRBV6-4, the J gene TRBJ2-2, with 9 bases matching TRBD2. There are 14 residues in the CDR3. Germline CDR1 is MRHNA and CDR2 is SNTAGT. J was trimmed by 6 bases and V by 6 bases; bases with no gene match: 5. The CDR3 DNA follows: TGTGCCAGCAGCGTGGGACTAGCAGCCGGGGAGCTGTTTTTT. Translating it yields CASSVGLAAGELFF.

The V and J genes are TRBV18 and TRBJ1-1; TRBD1 matches at 8 bases. The CDR3 consists of 14 residues. The germline V gene has CDR1 KGHSH and CDR2 LQKENI. With 2 bases clipped from V and 6 bases from J, the junction kept 5 bases outside the gene matches. Written as DNA, the CDR3 is TGTGCCAGCTCACCAGACAGGGGATACGCTGAAGCTTTCTTT. Its translation is CASSPDRGYAEAFF. The entire variable domain, with the rest obtained from reference TRBV18 and TRBJ1-1, is as follows: NAGVMQNPRHLVRRRGQEARLRCSPMKGHSHVYWYRQLPEEGLKFMVYLQKENIIDESGMPKERFSAEFPKEGPSILRIQQVVRGDSAAYFCASSPDRGYAEAFFGQGTRLTVV.

The chain employs TRBV5-6 and TRBJ1-6; D not resolved. Germline values: CDR1 SGHDT, CDR2 YYEEEE. V lost 2 bases and J lost 9, with 9 bases in between. The CDR3 length is 13 residues. CDR3 sequence (DNA): TGTGCCAGCAGCTTTCGCTTCGGTTCACCCCTCCACTTT. Translation gives CASSFRFGSPLHF.

This clone was seen only a few times. This chain joins TRBV4-3 and TRBJ2-1, with 7 bases matching TRBD1. V was clipped by 1 base and J by 1 base; unmatched bases: 10. CDR3 length: 18 residues. Germline-derived CDR1 and CDR2 are LGHNA and YSLEER. This chain's CDR3 is CASSQANQGELSYNEQFF. The CDR3 bases are TGCGCCAGCAGCCAAGCCAATCAGGGGGAATTATCCTACAATGAGCAGTTCTTC.

CDR3 sequence reads: CASTTLLGNQPQHF. The CDR3 coding sequence is TGTGCCAGCACCACCTTACTGGGCAATCAGCCCCAGCATTTT. This rearrangement joins TRBV28 to TRBJ1-5; D not certain. Germline assignment: CDR1 MDHEN and CDR2 SYDVKM. Trimming took 7 bases from V and 2 from J, leaving 12 bases between them. This CDR3 has 14 amino acids.

There are a few counts of this clone. The chain has TRBV6-5 and TRBJ1-6; perhaps TRBD1 as D (6 bases). The V end lost 6 bases, the J end lost 14 bases, and 17 bases lay between the germline ends. CDR1 is MNHEY, CDR2 SVGAGI, per germline. CDR3 length equals 13 residues. CDR3 residues: CASSDSDSGALHF. The CDR3 DNA follows: TGTGCCAGCAGCGACAGTGATTCAGGGGCCCTCCACTTT.

The CDR3 coding sequence is TGTGCCAGCAGCTCCCCGGGTATAGCTGAAGCTTTCTTT. The encoded protein is CASSSPGIAEAFF. This chain joins TRBV7-9 and TRBJ1-1; D not resolved. Germline values: CDR1 SEHNR, CDR2 FQNEAQ (reference sequence). V was pared by 4 bases and J by 6 bases, with 12 bases between. The CDR3 is 13 amino acids.

The V and J genes are TRBV7-2 and TRBJ2-1, with D unclear. V was clipped by 3 bases and J by 5 bases, with 8 bases between them. CDR3 size: 13 residues. CDR1 and CDR2 (germline): SGHTA, FQGNSA. CDR3 in DNA: TGTGCCAGCAGCTTCCAGTCCAACAATGAGCAGTTCTTC. Translation gives CASSFQSNNEQFF.

The chain uses TRBV19 and TRBJ2-7, with D perhaps TRBD1 (6 bases). This CDR3 contains 14 residues. V dropped 5 bases and J dropped 2 bases, with 13 bases sitting between them. CDR1 and CDR2 (germline): LNHDA, SQIVND (reference sequence). CDR3 region: CASSHRERAYEQYF. In DNA form, the CDR3 reads TGTGCCAGTAGTCACAGGGAGCGCGCCTACGAGCAGTACTTC.

This rearrangement joins TRBV11-3 to TRBJ2-7, with a possible D match to TRBD2 (6 bases). The CDR3 covers 14 residues. Per the germline V gene, CDR1 is SGHNT and CDR2 is YENEEA. Deletions cut 2 bases from V and 6 bases from J, with 14 bases between. The CDR3 DNA sequence: TGTGCCAGCAGCTTAAGTGCGGGGTACCGCGAGCAGTACTTC. This encodes CASSLSAGYREQYF.

The chain joins TRBV13 to TRBJ1-2; possible D gene TRBD1, 5 bases. CDR3 length equals 15 residues. Germline lookup yields CDR1 PRHDT and CDR2 FYEKMQ (reference sequence). Trimming removed 1 base from V and 3 bases from J, with 12 bases in between. CDR3 DNA: TGTGCCAGCAGCTTAGCAGGGACTCTCGACTATGGCTACACCTTC. Translated, it gives CASSLAGTLDYGYTF.